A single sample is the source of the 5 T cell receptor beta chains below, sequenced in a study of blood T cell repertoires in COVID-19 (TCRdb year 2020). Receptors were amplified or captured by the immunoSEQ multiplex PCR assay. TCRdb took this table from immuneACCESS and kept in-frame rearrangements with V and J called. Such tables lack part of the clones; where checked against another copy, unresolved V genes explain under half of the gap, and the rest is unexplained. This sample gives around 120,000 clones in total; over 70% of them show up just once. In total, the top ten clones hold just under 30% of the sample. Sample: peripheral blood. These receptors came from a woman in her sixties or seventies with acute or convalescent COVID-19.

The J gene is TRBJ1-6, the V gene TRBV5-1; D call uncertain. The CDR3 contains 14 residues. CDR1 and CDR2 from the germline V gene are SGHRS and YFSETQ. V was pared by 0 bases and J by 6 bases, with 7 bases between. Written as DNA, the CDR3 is TGCGCCAGCAGCTTGGCACTCTTTAATTCACCCCTCCACTTT. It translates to CASSLALFNSPLHF.

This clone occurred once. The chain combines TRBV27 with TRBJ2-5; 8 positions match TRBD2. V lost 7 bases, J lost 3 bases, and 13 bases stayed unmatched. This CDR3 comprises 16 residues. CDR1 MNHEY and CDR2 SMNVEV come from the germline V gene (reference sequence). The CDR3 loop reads CASMQVRGGPKETQYF. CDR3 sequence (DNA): TGTGCCAGCATGCAGGTCCGGGGGGGCCCCAAAGAGACCCAGTACTTC.

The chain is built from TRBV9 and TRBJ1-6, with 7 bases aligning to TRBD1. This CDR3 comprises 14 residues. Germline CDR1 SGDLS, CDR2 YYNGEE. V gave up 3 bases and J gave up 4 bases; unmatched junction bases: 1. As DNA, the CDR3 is TGTGCCAGCAGCGCACAGGGGTATAATTCACCCCTCCACTTT. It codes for CASSAQGYNSPLHF.

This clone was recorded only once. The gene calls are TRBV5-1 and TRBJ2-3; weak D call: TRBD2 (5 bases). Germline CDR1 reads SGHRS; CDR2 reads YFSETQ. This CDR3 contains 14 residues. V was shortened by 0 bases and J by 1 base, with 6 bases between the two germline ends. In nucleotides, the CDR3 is TGCGCCAGCAGCTTGGACGGGGGCACAGATACGCAGTATTTT. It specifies CASSLDGGTDTQYF.

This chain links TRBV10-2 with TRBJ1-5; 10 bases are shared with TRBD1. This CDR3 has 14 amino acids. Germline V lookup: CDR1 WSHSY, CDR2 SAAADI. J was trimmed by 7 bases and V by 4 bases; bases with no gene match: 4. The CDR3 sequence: CASSGTGGEQPQHF. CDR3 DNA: TGCGCCAGCAGTGGGACAGGGGGAGAGCAGCCCCAGCATTTT.